The clone carrying this TCR beta chain was counted at least ten times. The antigen is not known. Trimming took off 6 bases at V and 6 bases at J, with 15 bases between the two ends. Germline V CDR1 and CDR2: SGHRS, YFSETQ. This CDR3 contains 13 residues. These patients, aged 18 to 65, had recently diagnosed hyperthyroidism lasting under 2 months. This record comes from a study of T cells in Graves' hyperthyroidism and ophthalmopathy. Overall study results and limits: Separation of ophthalmopathy from stable hyperthyroidism was achieved by a 13 V-J model. Clonotypes that were expanded in thyroid above 0.001 mostly appeared in blood too.

Researchers took RNA transcripts and amplified the TCR beta CDR3 regions from them. HTBI primers drove first-round RT-PCR of the TCR CDR3. Using its own MiXCR run on the multiplex PCR reads, TCRdb lists one record per CDR3 protein. The sample comprises 350,000 to 400,000 distinct CDR3 sequences, about 14% of which are singletons, and 11% rests with the top ten. The chain has TRBV5-1 and TRBJ1-2; TRBD1 is a possible D gene (5 bases). This sequence originates from a woman aged 60 to 75 with Graves' hyperthyroidism. Sequenced input: blood. CDR3 in amino acids: CASTQGLGHGYTF. For the CDR3, the DNA is TGCGCCAGCACCCAGGGACTGGGGCATGGCTACACCTTC.